This T cell receptor beta chain was recovered during a study of cytomegalovirus exposure and HLA in healthy donors. Primers: 60 Vbeta forward and 13 Jbeta reverse. Profiling relied on immunoSEQ multiplex PCR, and the TCRdb table lists in-frame clones only, not all of them. The profile covers around 190,000 clones, with roughly 85% appearing a single time and 3.5% to 5% taken by the ten largest. Per the germline V gene, CDR1 is SGHNT and CDR2 is YENEEA. V shed 5 bases, J shed 5 bases, and the junction held 6 bases outside the gene matches. This CDR3 has 14 amino acids. The sequence came from a woman in her twenties or thirties in good health and CMV-seropositive. The sequenced sample consisted of PBMCs. The V gene is TRBV11-3, the J gene TRBJ1-1; 9 nucleotides line up with TRBD1. The CDR3 nucleotides are TGTGCCAGCAGCGCAGACAGGGGGGAAACTGAAGCTTTCTTT. This codes for CASSADRGETEAFF.